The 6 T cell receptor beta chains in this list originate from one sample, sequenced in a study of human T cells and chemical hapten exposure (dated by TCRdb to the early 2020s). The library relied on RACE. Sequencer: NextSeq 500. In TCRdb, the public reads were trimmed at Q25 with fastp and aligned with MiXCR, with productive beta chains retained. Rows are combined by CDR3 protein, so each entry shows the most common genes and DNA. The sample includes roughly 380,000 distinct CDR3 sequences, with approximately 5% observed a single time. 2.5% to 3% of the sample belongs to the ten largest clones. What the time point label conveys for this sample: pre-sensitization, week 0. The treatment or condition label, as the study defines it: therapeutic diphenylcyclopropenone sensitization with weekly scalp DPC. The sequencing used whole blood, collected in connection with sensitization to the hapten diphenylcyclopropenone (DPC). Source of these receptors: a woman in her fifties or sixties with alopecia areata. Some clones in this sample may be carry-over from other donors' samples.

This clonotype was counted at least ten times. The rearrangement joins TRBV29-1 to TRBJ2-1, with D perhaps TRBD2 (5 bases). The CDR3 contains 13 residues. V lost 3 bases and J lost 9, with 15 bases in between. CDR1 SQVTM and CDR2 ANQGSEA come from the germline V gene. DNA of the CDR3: TGCAGCGTTGATCAGTACCCGGGAACTGAGCAGTTCTTC. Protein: CSVDQYPGTEQFF.

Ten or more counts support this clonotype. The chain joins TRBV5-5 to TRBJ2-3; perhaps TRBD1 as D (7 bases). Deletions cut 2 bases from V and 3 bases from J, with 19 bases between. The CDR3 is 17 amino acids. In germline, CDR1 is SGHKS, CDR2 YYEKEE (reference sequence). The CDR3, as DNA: TGTGCCAGCAGCTTCCGGGACAGCGGGTTAAGAACAGATACGCAGTATTTT. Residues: CASSFRDSGLRTDTQYF.

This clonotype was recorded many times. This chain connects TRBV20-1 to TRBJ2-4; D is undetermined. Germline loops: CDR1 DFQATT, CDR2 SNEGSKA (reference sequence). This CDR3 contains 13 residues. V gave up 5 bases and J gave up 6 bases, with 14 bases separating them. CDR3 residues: CSALGLLGNIQYF. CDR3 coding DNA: TGCAGTGCTTTAGGCCTGTTAGGAAACATTCAGTACTTC.

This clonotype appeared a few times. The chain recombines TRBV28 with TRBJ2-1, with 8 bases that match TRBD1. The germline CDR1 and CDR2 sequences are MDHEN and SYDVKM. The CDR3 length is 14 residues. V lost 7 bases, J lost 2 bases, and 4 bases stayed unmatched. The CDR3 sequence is CASNLQGAYNEQFF. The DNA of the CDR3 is TGTGCCAGCAACCTACAGGGGGCCTACAATGAGCAGTTCTTC. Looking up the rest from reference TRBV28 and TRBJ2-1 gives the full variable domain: DVKVTQSSRYLVKRTGEKVFLECVQDMDHENMFWYRQDPGLGLRLIYFSYDVKMKEKGDIPEGYSVSREKKERFSLILESASTNQTSMYLCASNLQGAYNEQFFGPGTRLTVL.

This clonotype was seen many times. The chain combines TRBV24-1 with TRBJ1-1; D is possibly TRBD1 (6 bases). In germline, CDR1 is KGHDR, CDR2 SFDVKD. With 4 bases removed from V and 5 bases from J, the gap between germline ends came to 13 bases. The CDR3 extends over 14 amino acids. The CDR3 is CATSEVGAWTEAFF. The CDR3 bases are TGTGCCACCAGTGAGGTGGGGGCATGGACTGAAGCTTTCTTT.

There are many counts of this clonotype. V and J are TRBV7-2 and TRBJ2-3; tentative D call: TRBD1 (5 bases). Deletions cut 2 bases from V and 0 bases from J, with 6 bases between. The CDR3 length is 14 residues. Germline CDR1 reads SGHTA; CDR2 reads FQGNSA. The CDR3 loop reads CASSLQGSTDTQYF. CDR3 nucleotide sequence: TGTGCCAGCAGCTTACAGGGTAGCACAGATACGCAGTATTTT.